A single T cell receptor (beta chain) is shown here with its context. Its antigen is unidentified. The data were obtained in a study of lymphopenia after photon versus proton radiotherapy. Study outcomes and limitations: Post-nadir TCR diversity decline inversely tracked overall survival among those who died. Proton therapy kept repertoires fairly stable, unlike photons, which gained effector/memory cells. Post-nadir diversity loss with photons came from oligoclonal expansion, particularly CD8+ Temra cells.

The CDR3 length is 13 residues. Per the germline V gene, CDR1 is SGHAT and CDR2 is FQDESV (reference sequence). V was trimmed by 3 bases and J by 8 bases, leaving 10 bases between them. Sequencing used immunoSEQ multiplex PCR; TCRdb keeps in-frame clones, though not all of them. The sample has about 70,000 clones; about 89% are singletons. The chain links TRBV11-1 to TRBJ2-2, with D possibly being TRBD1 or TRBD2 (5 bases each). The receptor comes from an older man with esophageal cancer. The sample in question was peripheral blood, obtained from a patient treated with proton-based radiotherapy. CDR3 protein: CASSFHGGGELFF. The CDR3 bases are TGTGCCAGCAGCTTCCATGGGGGTGGGGAGCTGTTTTTT.